Listed here is a single T cell receptor (beta chain). The sample belongs to a study of Tregs in tolerant kidney transplant recipients. Germline V gene data show CDR1 as LNHDA and CDR2 as SQIVND (reference sequence). This CDR3 spans 15 amino acids. V was pared by 7 bases and J by 2 bases, with 15 bases between. Clones were read by immunoSEQ multiplex PCR, and TCRdb kept only the in-frame ones, dropping some. The data contain around 75,000 clones, roughly 91% of them singletons. V and J are TRBV19 and TRBJ1-5, with D possibly TRBD1 on 5 matching bases. This sequence originates from a human donor who received a combined kidney and bone marrow transplant. Sample: CD4+ T cells from blood, taken before the transplant. CDR3 in amino acids: CASIPQGWGNQPQHF. In nucleotides, the CDR3 is TGTGCCAGTATCCCCCAGGGCTGGGGCAATCAGCCCCAGCATTTT.